These T cell receptor beta chains were read from a single sample in a study of cytomegalovirus exposure and HLA in healthy donors. The data were produced by immunoSEQ multiplex PCR, yet TCRdb's version contains in-frame clones alone and is incomplete. The table shows around 120,000 clones, with around 84% occurring only once. The sequencing input was PBMCs. These TCRs come from a woman between 25 and 40 years old in good health and CMV-seropositive. The CDR3 runs from the conserved cysteine through the conserved F or W. A D gene is named only where the DNA matches it firmly. Clone size is stated in some rows and not others, as once, few, many or a class when expanded.

CDR3nt | CDR3aa | abundance | v_gene | d_gene | j_gene
TGTGCCAGCAGATCTGACAGGGGGGTCGAGCAGTACTTC | CASRSDRGVEQYF | few | TRBV7-9 | TRBD1 | TRBJ2-7
TGTGCCAGCAGCTTAGGTTTTGGCAGGGACACAGATACGCAGTATTTT | CASSLGFGRDTDTQYF | NA | TRBV7-9 | NA | TRBJ2-3
TGTGCCAGCAGTTTGAGGGTGCGGCAGCCCCAGCATTTT | CASSLRVRQPQHF | NA | TRBV6-5 | NA | TRBJ1-5
TGTGCCAGCAGCCCCACCCCCAACACAGGGATCAACGAGCAGTACTTC | CASSPTPNTGINEQYF | NA | TRBV7-9 | NA | TRBJ2-7
TGTGCCAGTGCCGGGCGGGGGCCTCCAGATACGCAGTATTTT | CASAGRGPPDTQYF | NA | TRBV10-3 | NA | TRBJ2-3
TGTGCCAGCAGCTTAGCGCAGGGTTTGGAAGCTAATGAGCAGTTCTTC | CASSLAQGLEANEQFF | NA | TRBV7-6 | NA | TRBJ2-1
TGTGCCAGCAGCTCTGGATGGGGCGAGCCTGAAGCTTTCTTT | CASSSGWGEPEAFF | NA | TRBV27 | NA | TRBJ1-1
TGTGCCAGCAGTGCCCCTACTATGTGGACAGGGTCTCTCGAGCAGTACTTC | CASSAPTMWTGSLEQYF | NA | TRBV6-1 | TRBD1 | TRBJ2-7
TGTGCCAGCAAGAACGGGGGGAGGGAGACCCAGTACTTC | CASKNGGRETQYF | once | TRBV27 | TRBD2 | TRBJ2-5
TGTGCCAGCAGTGCCGAAGCAGGGGGCTCTGGGGCCAACGTCCTGACTTTC | CASSAEAGGSGANVLTF | NA | TRBV25-1 | TRBD1 | TRBJ2-6
TGTGCCAGCAGCGAAGGACAGTACCCTGCCTACGAGCAGTACTTC | CASSEGQYPAYEQYF | NA | TRBV6-1 | NA | TRBJ2-7
TGTGCCAGCAGCCCAGGGGGCGCGGACTATGGCTACACCTTC | CASSPGGADYGYTF | NA | TRBV7-2 | TRBD1 | TRBJ1-2
TGTGCCAGCAGCTTTGCCCGGACAGCCGGGGAGCTGTTTTTT | CASSFARTAGELFF | NA | TRBV11-2 | NA | TRBJ2-2
TGTGCCAGTAGTATGTCCCTAGCGGGGGGGCTGCAAGAGACCCAGTACTTC | CASSMSLAGGLQETQYF | few | TRBV19 | TRBD2 | TRBJ2-5
TGTGCCAGCAGCTTAGGGTGGGCTAAATTCTACAATGAGCAGTTCTTC | CASSLGWAKFYNEQFF | NA | TRBV7-9 | NA | TRBJ2-1
TGTGCCAGCAGTTTAGGTGGCACCACTGAAGCTTTCTTT | CASSLGGTTEAFF | NA | TRBV28 | NA | TRBJ1-1
TGCAGCGTTGATGGGCAGAACTACGAGCAGTACTTC | CSVDGQNYEQYF | NA | TRBV29-1 | NA | TRBJ2-7
TGCGCCAGCAGCTTGCTAGCGATGCCAGACTACGAGCAGTACTTC | CASSLLAMPDYEQYF | NA | TRBV5-1 | NA | TRBJ2-7
TGTGCCAGCGCCCTCTACCTCACAGATACGCAGTATTTT | CASALYLTDTQYF | NA | TRBV11-1 | NA | TRBJ2-3
TGCAGCGTTGACGACAATGAGCAGTTCTTC | CSVDDNEQFF | few | TRBV29-1 | NA | TRBJ2-1
TGCGCCAGCAGCTTGAGGTCAGGGGGGAACTCCGAGCAGTACTTC | CASSLRSGGNSEQYF | NA | TRBV5-1 | NA | TRBJ2-7